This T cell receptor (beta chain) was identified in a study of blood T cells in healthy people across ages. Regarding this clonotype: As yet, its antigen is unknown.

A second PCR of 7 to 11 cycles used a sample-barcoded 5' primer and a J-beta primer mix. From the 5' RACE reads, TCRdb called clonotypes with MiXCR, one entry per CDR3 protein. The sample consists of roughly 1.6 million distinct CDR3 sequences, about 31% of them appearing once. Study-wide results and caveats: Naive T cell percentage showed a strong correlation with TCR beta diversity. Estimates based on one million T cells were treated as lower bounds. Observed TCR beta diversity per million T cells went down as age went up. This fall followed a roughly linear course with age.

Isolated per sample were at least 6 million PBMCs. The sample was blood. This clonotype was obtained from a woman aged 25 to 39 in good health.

The CDR3 loop reads CASSSRDGPEQPQHF. Written as DNA, the CDR3 is TGTGCCAGCAGTTCCCGGGACGGGCCCGAGCAGCCCCAGCATTTT. The chain couples TRBV27 to TRBJ1-5, with D perhaps matching TRBD1 (5 bases). This CDR3 has 15 residues. Trimming stripped 4 bases from V and 7 bases from J, with 17 bases between. Germline V gives CDR1 MNHEY, CDR2 SMNVEV (reference sequence).